Each of the 31 T cell receptor beta chains below was sequenced from the same sample in a study of blood T cells in healthy people across ages. A second PCR, run for about 7 to 11 cycles, used a sample-barcoded 5' primer plus a J-beta primer mix. Using its own MiXCR run on the 5' RACE reads, TCRdb lists one record per CDR3 protein. The table lists approximately 810,000 distinct CDR3 sequences, around 36% of them singletons. Sequencing used blood. The receptors were gathered from a man between 18 and 35 years old in good health.

The CDR3 DNA sequence: TGCGCCAGCAGCCAAGAAGGTGTGACCAATGAGCAGTTCTTC. Its protein product is CASSQEGVTNEQFF. The V call is TRBV4-3, the J call TRBJ2-1; D not resolved. CDR1 and CDR2 (germline): LGHNA, YSLEER. Trimming pared 0 bases from V and 6 bases from J, leaving 9 bases between. The CDR3 covers 14 residues.

This clonotype has a handful of counts. The rearrangement links TRBV7-2 to TRBJ2-1; D is undetermined. Trimming took off 0 bases at V and 0 bases at J, with 6 bases between the two ends. In germline, CDR1 is SGHTA, CDR2 FQGNSA. The CDR3 runs 15 residues. Written as DNA, the CDR3 is TGTGCCAGCAGCTTAGCCTTCGGCTCCTACAATGAGCAGTTCTTC. Protein sequence: CASSLAFGSYNEQFF.

The V and J genes are TRBV5-1 and TRBJ2-1; TRBD1 matches 8 bases. With V trimmed by 4 bases and J by 5 bases, 11 bases remained unmatched. The V gene's germline CDR1 is SGHRS and CDR2 YFSETQ. The CDR3 contains 16 residues. CDR3 DNA: TGCGCCAGCAGCCGGACAGGGTACCTCACCGACAATGAGCAGTTCTTC. Translating gives CASSRTGYLTDNEQFF.

This clonotype occurred many times. At one boundary the junction diverges from the germline segment, which might be a read error. The chain has TRBV5-1 and TRBJ1-1, with D possibly TRBD1 on 5 matching bases. CDR3 length: 13 residues. CDR1 and CDR2 (germline): SGHRS, YFSETQ. The CDR3 DNA is TGTGCCAGCAGCTTAGCTTCAGGGACTGAAGCTTTCTTT. Residues: CASSLASGTEAFF. Drawing the rest from reference TRBV5-1 and TRBJ1-1, the complete variable domain is KAGVTQTPRYLIKTRGQQVTLSCSPISGHRSVSWYQQTPGQGLQFLFEYFSETQRNKGNFPGRFSGRQFSNSRSEMNVSTLELGDSALYLCASSLASGTEAFFGQGTRLTVV.

About this clonotype: This may be a read error: a much more frequent sequence differs by one nucleotide. This chain joins TRBV5-1 and TRBJ2-4; D call uncertain. Germline values: CDR1 SGHRS, CDR2 YFSETQ. The CDR3 contains 14 residues. The V gene lost 4 bases and the J gene lost 4 bases, with 12 bases spanning the gap. The CDR3 DNA reads as TGCGCCAGCAGCGTGGCAGTTGGAAAAAACATTCAGTACTTC. It translates to CASSVAVGKNIQYF.

This clonotype was seen a handful of times. This chain links TRBV29-1 with TRBJ1-1; D is ambiguous. CDR1 and CDR2 from the germline V gene are SQVTM and ANQGSEA. Trimming took 1 base from V and 3 from J, leaving 6 bases between them. The CDR3 spans 12 residues. The CDR3 DNA sequence: TGCAGCGTTGAAGGCGGCGACACTGAAGCTTTCTTT. Its translation is CSVEGGDTEAFF.

This chain joins TRBV7-6 and TRBJ2-7; 8 bases are shared with TRBD1. The CDR3 spans 16 residues. Germline values: CDR1 SGHVS, CDR2 FNYEAQ. J was trimmed by 7 bases and V by 4 bases; bases with no gene match: 15. The CDR3 DNA reads as TGTGCCAGCAGCTCAGGACAGGGCAAGGCCTACAATGAGCAGTACTTC. Translated: CASSSGQGKAYNEQYF.

The J gene is TRBJ1-1, the V gene TRBV15; 7 bases match TRBD1. Germline CDR1 LNHNV, CDR2 YYDKDF (reference sequence). J gave up 1 base and V 5 bases, and 4 bases lay outside the gene matches. This CDR3 has 14 amino acids. In nucleotides, the CDR3 is TGTGCCACCAGCGCCCGACAGGGGAACACTGAAGCTTTCTTT. This translates into CATSARQGNTEAFF.

The rearrangement links TRBV7-2 to TRBJ2-7, with unresolved D. The V and J ends lost 4 bases and 9 bases respectively, with 16 bases between them. The CDR3 runs to 13 residues. The germline V gene encodes CDR1 SGHTA and CDR2 FQGNSA. The CDR3 DNA sequence: TGTGCCAGCAGCTCCGACAACAAACGGTGGCAGTACTTC. It codes for CASSSDNKRWQYF.

This clonotype has at least ten counts. In nucleotides, the CDR3 is TGCGCCAGCTCGGACTCCTTGAACACTGAAGCTTTCTTT. It yields the protein CASSDSLNTEAFF. J is TRBJ1-1 and V is TRBV5-1; D uncertain. CDR3 size: 13 residues. V shed 7 bases and J shed 0 bases, with 10 bases lying between them. CDR1 and CDR2 from the germline V gene are SGHRS and YFSETQ.

This clonotype was picked up a small number of times. CDR3 nucleotide sequence: TGTGCCAGCAGTCCCCTATTTTGGGGGAGCTCCTACAATGAGCAGTACTTC. Translation gives CASSPLFWGSSYNEQYF. This chain links TRBV12-3 or TRBV12-4 with TRBJ2-1; D may be TRBD1 or TRBD2 (5 bases each). The DNA end lines up better with TRBJ2-7; the J call may be wrong. This CDR3 has 17 amino acids.

Turning to this clonotype: A junction boundary mismatches the germline segment, possibly from a read error. The J gene is TRBJ2-4, the V gene TRBV7-8; possibly TRBD2 for D (5 bases). The length of the CDR3 is 15 residues. Looked up from germline, CDR1 is SGHVS and CDR2 is FQNEAQ. The CDR3 DNA is TGTACCAGCAGCTTAGGGTGGGAGGCCAAAAACATTCAGTACTTC. Translated: CTSSLGWEAKNIQYF.

This clonotype turned up a few times. V and J are TRBV10-3 and TRBJ1-2; D possibly corresponds to TRBD1 (6 bases). V was pared by 6 bases and J by 0 bases, with 17 bases between. The germline V gene has CDR1 ENHRY and CDR2 SYGVKD. The CDR3 spans 16 residues. CDR3 sequence reads: CAIRTHHRDSNYGYTF. DNA for the CDR3: TGTGCCATCAGAACACACCACAGGGACTCTAACTATGGCTACACCTTC.

J is TRBJ2-3 and V is TRBV12-3 or TRBV12-4; 11 bases agree with TRBD2. Trimming took 6 bases from V and 3 from J; bases not matched to a gene: 8. The CDR3 spans 16 residues. The CDR3 region is CASRTTSGAGTDTQYF. The CDR3 DNA follows: TGTGCCAGCAGGACGACTAGCGGGGCCGGGACAGATACGCAGTATTTT.

The chain is built from TRBV5-5 and TRBJ2-1; 7 positions agree with TRBD1. Germline lookup yields CDR1 SGHKS and CDR2 YYEKEE (reference sequence). V was pared by 4 bases and J by 7 bases, with 11 bases of the junction left unmatched. The CDR3 totals 15 residues. The CDR3 spells CASSVRDSLWNEQFF. In DNA, the CDR3 is TGTGCCAGCAGCGTCCGGGACAGTCTCTGGAATGAGCAGTTCTTC.

To note about this clonotype: A much larger clone is a single base away; this may be a read error. V and J are TRBV12-3 or TRBV12-4 and TRBJ2-7, with 7 bases lining up with TRBD1. The length of the CDR3 is 14 residues. After removal of 2 bases from V and 6 bases from J, the junction contained 7 bases not matched to a gene. The DNA of the CDR3 is TGTGCCAGCAGTTTATCTAACAACAGGGGCGAGCAGTACTTC. The encoded protein is CASSLSNNRGEQYF.

This clonotype was counted ten times or more. The chain links TRBV20-1 to TRBJ2-7; a possible D gene is TRBD2 (5 bases). Trimming took 2 bases from V and 0 from J, leaving 17 bases between them. Germline CDR1 is DFQATT and CDR2 is SNEGSKA (reference sequence). The CDR3 contains 16 residues. In nucleotides, the CDR3 is TGCAGTGCTAGATCGTCGGTCGGGGTTACCTCCTACGAGCAGTACTTC. Residues: CSARSSVGVTSYEQYF.

V and J are TRBV6-6 and TRBJ2-4, with no clear D. The J call could be wrong; TRBJ2-7 is a better fit for the DNA end. CDR3 length: 12 residues. Germline loops: CDR1 MNHNY, CDR2 SVGAGI (reference sequence). CDR3: CASSYAAGEQYF. The DNA of the CDR3 is TGTGCCAGCAGTTACGCCGCCGGCGAGCAGTACTTC.

In its sample, this clonotype was seen a few times. The chain recombines TRBV12-3 or TRBV12-4 with TRBJ2-5; 7 nucleotides agree with TRBD1. The CDR3 has 13 amino acids. J was trimmed by 5 bases and V by 6 bases; bases with no gene match: 6. The CDR3 region has the DNA TGTGCCAGCAGGCGAACAGGGGCCGAGACCCAGTACTTC. It yields the protein CASRRTGAETQYF.

The chain has TRBV9 and TRBJ2-5; possible D gene TRBD1, 6 bases. This CDR3 is built from 14 residues. Germline V lookup: CDR1 SGDLS, CDR2 YYNGEE. Trimming took off 3 bases at V and 1 base at J, with 10 bases between the two ends. In DNA form, the CDR3 reads TGTGCCAGCAGCGGTACAGGGTTCCAAGAGACCCAGTACTTC. Protein: CASSGTGFQETQYF.

CDR3 residues: CASSPDIETQFF. DNA for the CDR3: TGCGCCAGCAGCCCGGATATAGAGACCCAGTTCTTC. The chain recombines TRBV5-1 with TRBJ2-1; the D is unclear. This CDR3 comprises 12 residues. V was trimmed by 4 bases and J by 13 bases, leaving 15 bases between them. Germline V gene sequence: CDR1 SGHRS, CDR2 YFSETQ.

J is TRBJ1-4 and V is TRBV11-2; D is unresolved. This CDR3 comprises 13 residues. Trimming took 5 bases from V and 12 from J, leaving 16 bases between them. Per the germline V gene, CDR1 is SGHAT and CDR2 is FQNNGV. The CDR3 DNA reads as TGTGCCAGCAGCGCCGCAGTGAGGGCAGAACTGTTTTTT. Protein: CASSAAVRAELFF.

Note on this clonotype: A much more abundant neighbour one base away suggests this may be a read error. This chain uses TRBV12-3 or TRBV12-4 with TRBJ2-5; 7 bases fit TRBD1. The J call is in doubt because the DNA end fits TRBJ2-1 better. The CDR3 has 17 amino acids. CDR3 sequence (DNA): TGTGCCAGCAGTTCCGACAACCCGGGGACAGCCCAAGAGACCCAGTTCTTC. Its translation is CASSSDNPGTAQETQFF.

This chain joins TRBV7-2 and TRBJ2-3; TRBD2 agrees at 11 bases. Trimming at V came to 2 bases and at J to 2 bases, leaving 6 bases not matched to a gene. Germline V gene data show CDR1 as SGHTA and CDR2 as FQGNSA. There are 17 residues in the CDR3. CDR3 residues: CASSLPELAGATDTQYF. CDR3 bases: TGTGCCAGCAGCTTACCCGAACTAGCGGGGGCCACAGATACGCAGTATTTT. Together with reference TRBV7-2 and TRBJ2-3, the CDR3 gives the full variable domain: GAGVSQSPSNKVTEKGKDVELRCDPISGHTALYWYRQSLGQGLEFLIYFQGNSAPDKSGLPSDRFSAERTGGSVSTLTIQRTQQEDSAVYLCASSLPELAGATDTQYFGPGTRLTVL.

This chain links TRBV29-1 with TRBJ1-1; 8 nucleotides agree with TRBD1. Germline trimming cut 7 bases from V and 2 bases from J; bases unmatched to any gene: 6. CDR1 is SQVTM and CDR2 is ANQGSEA in the germline V gene. The CDR3 sequence is 13 residues long. The CDR3 loop is CSAPGTGNTEAFF. The CDR3, as DNA: TGCAGCGCCCCTGGGACAGGAAACACTGAAGCTTTCTTT. Based on the CDR3 plus reference TRBV29-1 and TRBJ1-1, the full variable domain is SAVISQKPSRDICQRGTSLTIQCQVDSQVTMMFWYRQQPGQSLTLIATANQGSEATYESGFVIDKFPISRPNLTFSTLTVSNMSPEDSSIYLCSAPGTGNTEAFFGQGTRLTVV.

This clonotype has a handful of counts. This chain connects TRBV4-1 to TRBJ1-2; D may be TRBD1 (6 bases). Germline CDR1 and CDR2: MGHRA and YSYEKL. V dropped 1 base and J dropped 1 base, with 7 bases sitting between them. This CDR3 region has 14 residues. CDR3 loop: CASSQARGNYGYTF. The CDR3 DNA reads TGCGCCAGCAGCCAAGCCAGGGGTAACTATGGCTACACCTTC.

This clonotype showed up just a few times. The J gene is TRBJ1-2, the V gene TRBV28, with a tentative D call TRBD1 (6 bases). Germline lookup yields CDR1 MDHEN and CDR2 SYDVKM. Trimming cost V 6 bases and J 5 bases, with 16 bases left between them. The CDR3 is made up of 14 amino acids. CDR3 coding DNA: TGTGCCAGCAGCTTCTCCGGGGGCGCGTATGGCTACACCTTC. It yields the protein CASSFSGGAYGYTF.

This chain uses TRBV7-9 with TRBJ1-2, with unresolved D. The CDR3 runs 12 residues. CDR1 is SEHNR and CDR2 is FQNEAQ in the germline V gene (reference sequence). Trimming shortened V by 0 bases and J by 8 bases, and 7 bases separated the two germline ends. The CDR3 DNA is TGTGCCAGCAGCTTAGCGCTCGGGGGCTACACCTTC. Its protein product is CASSLALGGYTF.

V and J are TRBV25-1 and TRBJ2-7; D is ambiguous. CDR1 and CDR2 from the germline V gene are MGHDK and SYGVNS. The CDR3 sequence is 13 residues long. The V end was cut by 1 base, the J end by 9 bases, with 13 bases between. The CDR3 region has the DNA TGTGCCAGCAGTGAATTAATAGGGTGGGGGCAGTACTTC. The encoded protein is CASSELIGWGQYF.

This clonotype occurred many times. The chain uses TRBV12-3 or TRBV12-4 and TRBJ1-2, with D unresolved. V lost 0 bases, J lost 2 bases, and 10 bases lay in between. The CDR3 runs 15 residues. The CDR3 loop reads CASSLALTGNYGYTF. The CDR3 DNA reads as TGTGCCAGCAGTTTAGCGCTCACGGGGAACTATGGCTACACCTTC.

This clonotype was seen ten or more times. The chain uses TRBV25-1 and TRBJ2-3, with D uncertain. The ends were cut back, 3 bases at V and 0 bases at J, with 13 bases in the middle. The germline CDR1 and CDR2 sequences are MGHDK and SYGVNS. This CDR3 has 16 residues. The CDR3 sequence is CASSEIGYSSTDTQYF. For the CDR3, the DNA is TGTGCCAGCAGTGAGATCGGCTATAGTAGCACAGATACGCAGTATTTT.